These 31 T cell receptor beta chains came from one sample sequenced in a study of shared clonotypes between healthy human individuals. Assay: immunoSEQ multiplex PCR; the TCRdb copy retains only in-frame clones and omits some. This sample has hundreds of thousands of clones, with around 72% found just once. Source material: memory CD4+ T cells sorted from blood. The subset here: CD45RA-negative fraction. The receptors were sampled from a young woman in good health.

In this sample, this clone turned up many times. V usage is TRBV28 and J usage is TRBJ1-4; D call uncertain. The CDR3 has 10 amino acids. V lost 7 bases and J lost 6, with 3 bases in between. The germline V gene has CDR1 MDHEN and CDR2 SYDVKM. The CDR3 protein is CASKDEKLFF. The CDR3 DNA follows: TGTGCCAGCAAGGATGAAAAACTGTTTTTT.

CDR3 DNA sequence: TGTGCCAGCAGTTTATACGGGACAGGGGGCGGCTACACCTTC. It codes for CASSLYGTGGGYTF. The chain is built from TRBV27 and TRBJ1-2; TRBD1 aligns across 12 bases. J lost 8 bases, V lost 1 base, and 2 bases had no gene match. Germline V gene lookup returns CDR1 MNHEY and CDR2 SMNVEV (reference sequence). This CDR3 comprises 14 residues.

The chain links TRBV28 to TRBJ1-5; 10 bases map to TRBD1. The CDR3 sequence is 15 residues long. Per germline, CDR1 MDHEN and CDR2 SYDVKM. The V segment lost 3 bases and the J segment 5 bases; nucleotides outside the gene matches: 4. CDR3 nucleotides: TGTGCCAGCAGTTTCAGAGGACAGGGGGATCAGCCCCAGCATTTT. Translating gives CASSFRGQGDQPQHF.

J is TRBJ1-2 and V is TRBV7-2; D gene uncertain. The CDR3 is made up of 14 amino acids. Germline CDR1 is SGHTA and CDR2 is FQGNSA. V was shortened by 5 bases and J by 0 bases, with 10 bases between the two germline ends. The CDR3 sequence: CASSPPSANYGYTF. The CDR3, as DNA: TGTGCCAGCAGCCCCCCCAGCGCTAACTATGGCTACACCTTC.

This chain links TRBV6-5 with TRBJ2-5, with D unresolved. The germline CDR1 and CDR2 sequences are MNHEY and SVGAGI. The CDR3 extends over 16 amino acids. The V gene lost 0 bases and the J gene lost 5 bases, with 16 bases spanning the gap. The CDR3 sequence: CASSYSNWGIVETQYF. The CDR3 DNA follows: TGTGCCAGCAGTTACTCGAATTGGGGAATTGTGGAGACCCAGTACTTC.

The sample holds a few counts of this clone. The chain has TRBV11-3 and TRBJ2-1; D might be TRBD1 or TRBD2, each matching 5 bases. Germline V gene data show CDR1 as SGHNT and CDR2 as YENEEA. The CDR3 consists of 16 residues. V lost 6 bases and J 6 bases, leaving 21 bases between the germline ends. CDR3 residues: CASSSGTNNGANEQFF. CDR3 DNA sequence: TGTGCCAGCAGTTCCGGGACCAACAACGGGGCCAATGAGCAGTTCTTC.

The rearrangement uses TRBV19 and TRBJ2-1, with D hard to call. V lost 7 bases and J 4 bases, leaving 8 bases between the germline ends. Germline-derived CDR1 and CDR2 are LNHDA and SQIVND (reference sequence). This CDR3 is built from 12 residues. This CDR3 is CASTSRYNEQFF. In DNA form, the CDR3 reads TGTGCCAGTACCTCGCGATACAATGAGCAGTTCTTC.

The CDR3 spells CASSEQGAGETQYF. CDR3 DNA sequence: TGTGCCAGCAGCGAGCAGGGGGCGGGAGAGACCCAGTACTTC. This chain uses TRBV7-8 with TRBJ2-5, with 8 positions matching TRBD1. V lost 5 bases, J lost 4 bases, and 6 bases stayed unmatched. The CDR3 loop spans 14 amino acids. From germline, CDR1 is SGHVS and CDR2 FQNEAQ.

The chain recombines TRBV6-1 with TRBJ1-5; possible D gene TRBD1, 6 bases. Trimming stripped 0 bases from V and 6 bases from J, with 9 bases between. Germline V gives CDR1 MNHNS, CDR2 SASEGT. The CDR3 length is 14 residues. The DNA for the CDR3 is TGTGCCAGCAGTGAAGCGCTGGGGGCTCAGCCCCAGCATTTT. Amino acid sequence: CASSEALGAQPQHF.

The genes are TRBV2 and TRBJ2-1; 10 bases agree with TRBD2. V shed 6 bases and J 3 bases; nucleotides not matched to a gene: 5. This CDR3 has 15 residues. Germline V gene data show CDR1 as SNHLY and CDR2 as FYNNEI. CDR3 protein: CASSPSGRDYNEQFF. CDR3 bases: TGTGCCAGCAGCCCTAGCGGGAGAGACTACAATGAGCAGTTCTTC.

This clone has at least ten counts. The chain couples TRBV19 to TRBJ1-5, with 9 positions matching TRBD1. CDR3 length equals 14 residues. Germline values: CDR1 LNHDA, CDR2 SQIVND (reference sequence). Losses at the gene ends were 7 bases for V and 6 bases for J; bases not matched to a gene: 7. This chain's CDR3 is CASTTGGFGQPQHF. CDR3 bases: TGTGCCAGTACGACAGGGGGATTTGGTCAGCCCCAGCATTTT.

This clone was counted only a few times. V is TRBV19 and J is TRBJ2-2; the D is unclear. The CDR3 is 13 amino acids. V was pared by 9 bases and J by 5 bases, with 13 bases between. The V gene's germline CDR1 is LNHDA and CDR2 SQIVND (reference sequence). The CDR3 protein is CASSRRVTGELFF. The DNA for the CDR3 is TGTGCCAGCAGCCGCCGGGTAACCGGGGAGCTGTTTTTT. Full variable domain (remainder filled in from reference TRBV19 and TRBJ2-2): DGGITQSPKYLFRKEGQNVTLSCEQNLNHDAMYWYRQDPGQGLRLIYYSQIVNDFQKGDIAEGYSVSREKKESFPLTVTSAQKNPTAFYLCASSRRVTGELFFGEGSRLTVL.

There are a few counts of this clone. The rearrangement joins TRBV6-1 to TRBJ2-5, with D perhaps TRBD1 (6 bases). From germline, CDR1 is MNHNS and CDR2 SASEGT. The V end was cut by 5 bases, the J end by 4 bases, with 17 bases between. The CDR3 covers 15 residues. CDR3 bases: TGTGCCAGCAGTAACAGGGCGGCGGTTAGAGAGACCCAGTACTTC. This gives the protein CASSNRAAVRETQYF.

The CDR3 protein is CASSLLAGAQRQFF. The CDR3 DNA reads TGTGCCAGCAGCCTCCTAGCGGGGGCTCAGAGGCAGTTCTTC. This chain joins TRBV7-2 and TRBJ2-1; TRBD2 aligns across 10 bases. J was trimmed by 12 bases and V by 5 bases; bases with no gene match: 10. The CDR3 is made up of 14 amino acids. Looked up from germline, CDR1 is SGHTA and CDR2 is FQGNSA.

The V call is TRBV4-1, the J call TRBJ1-1, with a weak D call TRBD1 (6 bases). The ends were cut back, 0 bases at V and 12 bases at J, with 11 bases in the middle. In germline, CDR1 is MGHRA, CDR2 YSYEKL. This CDR3 spans 12 amino acids. The CDR3 region has the DNA TGCGCCAGCAGCCAAGACGGGGGGGCTCCTTTCTTT. Translated, it gives CASSQDGGAPFF.

V and J are TRBV5-1 and TRBJ1-1, with a tentative D call TRBD1 (5 bases). Between the trimmed V and J ends, which lost 2 bases and 2 bases, there was a span of 13 bases. CDR3 size: 15 residues. The V gene's germline CDR1 is SGHRS and CDR2 YFSETQ. The CDR3 nucleotides are TGCGCCAGCAGCTTTATATACGGGGCCAACACTGAAGCTTTCTTT. This encodes CASSFIYGANTEAFF.

The DNA for the CDR3 is TGTGCCAGCAGTGAACGGCGGCAGGGTTTGACCTACGAGCAGTACTTC. Translating gives CASSERRQGLTYEQYF. The V and J genes are TRBV2 and TRBJ2-7; possible D gene TRBD1, 5 bases. The CDR3 is 16 amino acids. V was trimmed by 2 bases and J by 2 bases, leaving 16 bases between them. CDR1 is SNHLY, CDR2 FYNNEI, per germline.

The chain has TRBV28 and TRBJ2-2, with TRBD2 matching over 7 bases. Trimming removed 7 bases from V and 1 base from J; junction bases left unmatched: 6. The CDR3 is made up of 15 amino acids. The germline CDR1 and CDR2 sequences are MDHEN and SYDVKM. This chain's CDR3 is CASNPQRGNTGELFF. CDR3 nucleotide sequence: TGTGCCAGCAATCCTCAGCGGGGGAACACCGGGGAGCTGTTTTTT. The whole variable domain, filled in from reference TRBV28 and TRBJ2-2, reads DVKVTQSSRYLVKRTGEKVFLECVQDMDHENMFWYRQDPGLGLRLIYFSYDVKMKEKGDIPEGYSVSREKKERFSLILESASTNQTSMYLCASNPQRGNTGELFFGEGSRLTVL.

V gene TRBV10-2 combines with J gene TRBJ1-2; 7 nucleotides agree with TRBD1. The CDR3 covers 13 residues. The V gene's germline CDR1 is WSHSY and CDR2 SAAADI. The ends lost 0 bases at V and 11 bases at J; junction bases unmatched: 6. This CDR3 reads CASSESKGASYTF. DNA for the CDR3: TGCGCCAGCAGTGAGTCCAAGGGGGCGAGTTACACCTTC.

This clone was seen only once. The chain has TRBV5-4 and TRBJ2-5; 9 nucleotides align to TRBD2. Germline CDR1 SGHNT, CDR2 YYREEE (reference sequence). This CDR3 region has 17 residues. Germline trimming cut 4 bases from V and 6 bases from J; bases unmatched to any gene: 16. CDR3 DNA: TGTGCCAGCAGCCAAATATCGGGGCGGGAGGGCCGGAAGACCCAGTACTTC. This codes for CASSQISGREGRKTQYF.

The DNA of the CDR3 is TGTGCCAGTAAAAGGACAGGGGCGGATGGCTACACCTTC. Translated: CASKRTGADGYTF. V gene TRBV5-4 combines with J gene TRBJ1-2; 9 nucleotides match TRBD1. From germline, CDR1 is SGHNT and CDR2 YYREEE (reference sequence). The V segment lost 8 bases and the J segment 6 bases; nucleotides outside the gene matches: 8. This CDR3 contains 13 residues.

The chain uses TRBV28 and TRBJ1-5, with unresolved D. Germline CDR1 and CDR2: MDHEN and SYDVKM. Trimming cost V 5 bases and J 5 bases, with 7 bases left between them. The CDR3 totals 12 residues. The CDR3: CASSVTDQPQHF. The CDR3 DNA sequence: TGTGCCAGCAGTGTAACAGATCAGCCCCAGCATTTT. The variable domain in full, with the rest retrieved from reference TRBV28 and TRBJ1-5, is DVKVTQSSRYLVKRTGEKVFLECVQDMDHENMFWYRQDPGLGLRLIYFSYDVKMKEKGDIPEGYSVSREKKERFSLILESASTNQTSMYLCASSVTDQPQHFGDGTRLSIL.

This clone showed up just once. The chain employs TRBV6-1 and TRBJ1-1; D is undetermined. This CDR3 has 13 residues. The V and J ends lost 4 bases and 1 base respectively, with 7 bases between them. The germline V gene encodes CDR1 MNHNS and CDR2 SASEGT. CDR3 amino acids: CASSVQRNTEAFF. CDR3 coding DNA: TGTGCCAGCAGTGTACAGAGGAACACTGAAGCTTTCTTT.

The rearrangement uses TRBV20-1 and TRBJ2-3; TRBD1 or TRBD2 may be the D gene (6 bases each). The CDR3 is 11 amino acids. In germline, CDR1 is DFQATT, CDR2 SNEGSKA (reference sequence). The CDR3 reads CSRKGGHTQYF. CDR3 nucleotides: TGCAGCCGAAAAGGGGGGCACACGCAGTATTTT.

This clone was seen more than once but under ten times. The rearrangement links TRBV5-1 to TRBJ2-1; weak D call: TRBD2 (5 bases). CDR1 is SGHRS, CDR2 YFSETQ, per germline. CDR3 length: 16 residues. V lost 0 bases to trimming and J lost 9 bases, with 19 bases between them. CDR3 DNA sequence: TGCGCCAGCAGCTTGGCCACGGACCGGAGGTTAAGTGAGCAGTTCTTC. Translating gives CASSLATDRRLSEQFF. Filled out from reference TRBV5-1 and TRBJ2-1, the complete variable domain reads KAGVTQTPRYLIKTRGQQVTLSCSPISGHRSVSWYQQTPGQGLQFLFEYFSETQRNKGNFPGRFSGRQFSNSRSEMNVSTLELGDSALYLCASSLATDRRLSEQFFGPGTRLTVL.

The chain is built from TRBV28 and TRBJ1-1; no clear D. The CDR3 runs to 14 residues. The V and J ends lost 3 bases and 3 bases respectively, with 11 bases between them. CDR1 and CDR2 (germline): MDHEN, SYDVKM. This CDR3 is CASSLPPGDTEAFF. CDR3 nucleotides: TGTGCCAGCAGTTTGCCCCCCGGGGACACTGAAGCTTTCTTT.

The chain couples TRBV7-6 to TRBJ2-7; the match to TRBD1 covers 7 bases. J lost 7 bases, V lost 1 base, and 13 bases had no gene match. The length of the CDR3 is 16 residues. Germline-derived CDR1 and CDR2 are SGHVS and FNYEAQ. Here the CDR3 reads CASSLEGDSGSWEQYF. CDR3 DNA sequence: TGTGCCAGCAGCTTAGAGGGGGACAGCGGCTCCTGGGAGCAGTACTTC.

V gene TRBV19 combines with J gene TRBJ2-1; the D gene is possibly TRBD1 (6 bases). Germline loops: CDR1 LNHDA, CDR2 SQIVND (reference sequence). The V and J ends lost 5 bases and 6 bases respectively, with 11 bases between them. This CDR3 is built from 13 residues. The CDR3 bases are TGTGCCAGTAGTGTATCCAGGGGCAATGAGCAGTTCTTC. Translating gives CASSVSRGNEQFF.

The rearrangement uses TRBV19 and TRBJ2-1; D is unclear. The CDR3 has 14 residues. Trimming stripped 0 bases from V and 3 bases from J, with 6 bases between. Germline CDR1 is LNHDA and CDR2 is SQIVND (reference sequence). CDR3 residues: CASSIETDYNEQFF. The CDR3 coding sequence is TGTGCCAGTAGTATAGAAACAGACTACAATGAGCAGTTCTTC.

The chain recombines TRBV29-1 with TRBJ2-5; D gene uncertain. Germline V lookup: CDR1 SQVTM, CDR2 ANQGSEA. Trimming left V 6 bases short and J 2 bases short, with 7 bases between. The CDR3 is 11 amino acids. The CDR3 DNA follows: TGCAGCGTGGCACCTCAAGAGACCCAGTACTTC. Translating gives CSVAPQETQYF.

The V gene is TRBV30, the J gene TRBJ2-6, with D unresolved. V dropped 5 bases and J dropped 4 bases, with 9 bases sitting between them. The CDR3 totals 13 residues. CDR1 GTSNPN and CDR2 SVGIG come from the germline V gene (reference sequence). The CDR3 loop reads CAWGSTGANVLTF. Written as DNA, the CDR3 is TGTGCCTGGGGTAGTACGGGGGCCAACGTCCTGACTTTC.